This T cell receptor (beta chain) appears in the sequencing data of a study of T cell responses to AZD1222 COVID-19 vaccine. About the study: Second-dose timings of about 4 or about 12 weeks were pooled.

For this clone: Its target is not known.

Findings of the study overall: Spike-wide vaccine-associated CD4 TCRs dominated at 160-218 and 743-854.

Method: immunoSEQ multiplex PCR; TCRdb's copy keeps in-frame clones and lacks some. The data contain roughly 140,000 clones, about 93% of them seen just once; the ten biggest clones take up 4% to 5.5%. V lost 4 bases and J lost 5; bases outside the gene matches: 13. Germline-derived CDR1 and CDR2 are SGHRS and YFSETQ. This CDR3 comprises 16 residues. The rearrangement joins TRBV5-1 to TRBJ2-5; 8 positions match TRBD2. The receptor comes from an adult in good health. Sample: peripheral blood, taken on day 0 of AZD1222 vaccination. The chain's CDR3 is CASSPTGTRGLETQYF. DNA for the CDR3: TGCGCCAGCAGCCCGACCGGGACTAGGGGCCTCGAGACCCAGTACTTC.